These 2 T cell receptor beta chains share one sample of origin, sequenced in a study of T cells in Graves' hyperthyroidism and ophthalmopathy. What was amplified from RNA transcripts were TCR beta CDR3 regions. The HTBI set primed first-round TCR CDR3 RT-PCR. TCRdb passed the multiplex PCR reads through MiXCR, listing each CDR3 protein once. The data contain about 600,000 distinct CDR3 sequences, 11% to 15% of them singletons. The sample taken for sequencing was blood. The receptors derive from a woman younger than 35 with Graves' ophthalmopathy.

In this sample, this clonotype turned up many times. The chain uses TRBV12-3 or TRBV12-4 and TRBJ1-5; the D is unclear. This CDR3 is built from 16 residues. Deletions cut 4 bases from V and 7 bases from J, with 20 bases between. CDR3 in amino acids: CASSSRSPQRHQPQHF. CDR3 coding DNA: TGTGCCAGCAGTTCCCGGTCCCCTCAAAGGCACCAGCCCCAGCATTTT.

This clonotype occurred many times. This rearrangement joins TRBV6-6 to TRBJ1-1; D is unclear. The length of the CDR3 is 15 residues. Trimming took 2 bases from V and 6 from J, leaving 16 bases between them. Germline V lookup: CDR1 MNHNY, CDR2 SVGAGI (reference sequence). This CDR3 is CASSYPVRSAAEAFF. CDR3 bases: TGTGCCAGCAGTTACCCCGTCCGATCAGCCGCTGAAGCTTTCTTT.